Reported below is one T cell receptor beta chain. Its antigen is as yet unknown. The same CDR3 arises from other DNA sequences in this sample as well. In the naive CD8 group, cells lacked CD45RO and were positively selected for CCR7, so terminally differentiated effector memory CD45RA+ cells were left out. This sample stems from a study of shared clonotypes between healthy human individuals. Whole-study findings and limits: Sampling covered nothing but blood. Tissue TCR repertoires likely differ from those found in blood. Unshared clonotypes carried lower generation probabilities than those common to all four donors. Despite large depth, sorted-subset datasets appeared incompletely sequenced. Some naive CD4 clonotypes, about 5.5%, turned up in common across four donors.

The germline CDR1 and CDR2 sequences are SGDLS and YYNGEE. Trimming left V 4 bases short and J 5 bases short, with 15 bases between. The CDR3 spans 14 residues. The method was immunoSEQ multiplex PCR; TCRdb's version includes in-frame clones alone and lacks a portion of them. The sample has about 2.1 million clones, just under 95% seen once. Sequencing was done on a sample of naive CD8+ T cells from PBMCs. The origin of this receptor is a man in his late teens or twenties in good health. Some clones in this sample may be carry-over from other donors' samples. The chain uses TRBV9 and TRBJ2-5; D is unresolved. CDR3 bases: TGTGCCAGCAGCCCCCGGCCAGGATTGGAGACCCAGTACTTC. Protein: CASSPRPGLETQYF.